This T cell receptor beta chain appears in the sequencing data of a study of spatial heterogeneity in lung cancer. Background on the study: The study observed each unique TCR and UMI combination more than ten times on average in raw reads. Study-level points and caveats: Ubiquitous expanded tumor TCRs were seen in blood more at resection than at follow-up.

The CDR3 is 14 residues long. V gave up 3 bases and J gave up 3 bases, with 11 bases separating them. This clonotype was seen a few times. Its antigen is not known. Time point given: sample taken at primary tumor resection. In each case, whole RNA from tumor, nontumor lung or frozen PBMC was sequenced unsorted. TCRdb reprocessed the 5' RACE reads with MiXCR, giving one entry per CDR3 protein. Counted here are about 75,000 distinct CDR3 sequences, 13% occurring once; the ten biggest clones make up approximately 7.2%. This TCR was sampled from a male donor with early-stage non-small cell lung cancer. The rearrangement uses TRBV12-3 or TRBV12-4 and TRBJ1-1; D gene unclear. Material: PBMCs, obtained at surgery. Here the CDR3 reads CASSFQRRDTEAFF. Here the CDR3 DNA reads TGTGCCAGCAGTTTCCAGCGGAGGGACACTGAAGCTTTCTTT.